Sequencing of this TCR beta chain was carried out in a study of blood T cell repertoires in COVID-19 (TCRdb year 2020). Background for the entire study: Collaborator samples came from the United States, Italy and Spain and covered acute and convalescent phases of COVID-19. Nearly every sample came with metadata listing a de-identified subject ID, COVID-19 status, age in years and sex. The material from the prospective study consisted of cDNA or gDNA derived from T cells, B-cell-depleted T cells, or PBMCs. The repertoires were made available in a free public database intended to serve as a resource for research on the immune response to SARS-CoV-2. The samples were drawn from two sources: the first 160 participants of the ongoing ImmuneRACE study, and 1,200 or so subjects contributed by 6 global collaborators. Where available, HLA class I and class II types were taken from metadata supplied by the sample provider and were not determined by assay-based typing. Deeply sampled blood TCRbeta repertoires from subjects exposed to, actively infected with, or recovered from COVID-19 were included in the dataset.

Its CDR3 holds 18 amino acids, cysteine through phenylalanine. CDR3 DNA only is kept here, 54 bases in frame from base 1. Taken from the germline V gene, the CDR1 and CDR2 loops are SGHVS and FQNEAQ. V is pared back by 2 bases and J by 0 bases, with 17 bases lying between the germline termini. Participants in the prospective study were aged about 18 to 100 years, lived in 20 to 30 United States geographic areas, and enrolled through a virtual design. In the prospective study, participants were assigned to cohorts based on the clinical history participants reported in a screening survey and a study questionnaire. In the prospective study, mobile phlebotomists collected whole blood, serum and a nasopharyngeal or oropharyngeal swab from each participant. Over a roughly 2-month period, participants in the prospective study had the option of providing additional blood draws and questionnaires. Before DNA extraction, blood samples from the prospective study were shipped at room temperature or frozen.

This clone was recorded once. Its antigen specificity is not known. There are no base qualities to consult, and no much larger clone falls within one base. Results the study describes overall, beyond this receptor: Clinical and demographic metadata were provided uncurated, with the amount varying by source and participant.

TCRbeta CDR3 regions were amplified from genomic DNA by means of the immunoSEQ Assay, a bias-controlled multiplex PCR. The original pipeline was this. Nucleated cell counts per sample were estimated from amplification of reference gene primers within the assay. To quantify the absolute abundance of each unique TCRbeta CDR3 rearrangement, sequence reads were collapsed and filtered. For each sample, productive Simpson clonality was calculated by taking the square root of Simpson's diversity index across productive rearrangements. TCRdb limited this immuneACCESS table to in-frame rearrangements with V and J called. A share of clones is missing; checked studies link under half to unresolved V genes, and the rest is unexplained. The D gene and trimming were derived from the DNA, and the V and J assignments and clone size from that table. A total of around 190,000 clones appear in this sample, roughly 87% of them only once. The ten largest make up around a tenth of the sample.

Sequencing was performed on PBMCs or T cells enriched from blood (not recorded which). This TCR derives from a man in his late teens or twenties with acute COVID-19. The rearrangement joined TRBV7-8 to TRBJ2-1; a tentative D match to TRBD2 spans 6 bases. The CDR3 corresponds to CASSLSPLAASSYNEQFF. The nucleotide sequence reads TGTGCCAGCAGCTTAAGCCCTTTAGCGGCTAGCTCCTACAATGAGCAGTTCTTC.